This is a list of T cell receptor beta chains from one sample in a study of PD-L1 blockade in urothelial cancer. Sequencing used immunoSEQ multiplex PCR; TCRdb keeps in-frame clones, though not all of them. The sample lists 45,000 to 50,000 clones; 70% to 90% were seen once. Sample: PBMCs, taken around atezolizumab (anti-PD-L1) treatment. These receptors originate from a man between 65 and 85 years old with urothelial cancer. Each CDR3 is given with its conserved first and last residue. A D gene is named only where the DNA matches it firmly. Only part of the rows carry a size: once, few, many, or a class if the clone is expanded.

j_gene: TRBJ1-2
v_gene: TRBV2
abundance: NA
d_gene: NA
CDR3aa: CASSVGGVIVGYTF
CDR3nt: TGTGCCAGCAGTGTTGGGGGCGTAATTGTGGGCTACACCTTC

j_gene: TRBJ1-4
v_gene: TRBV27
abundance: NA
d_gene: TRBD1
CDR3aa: CASSPQTGGEKLFF
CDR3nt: TGTGCCAGCAGTCCCCAGACAGGGGGTGAAAAACTGTTTTTT

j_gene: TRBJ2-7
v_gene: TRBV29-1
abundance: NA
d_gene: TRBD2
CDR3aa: CSVGQGGLEQYF
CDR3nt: TGCAGCGTTGGCCAGGGAGGGCTCGAGCAGTACTTC

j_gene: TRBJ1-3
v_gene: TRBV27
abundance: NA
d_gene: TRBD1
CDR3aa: CASSFTGGRGNTIYF
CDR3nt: TGTGCCAGCAGTTTTACAGGGGGCCGAGGAAACACCATATATTTT

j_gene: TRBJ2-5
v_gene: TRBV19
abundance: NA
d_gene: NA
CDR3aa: CASSLSHNQETQYF
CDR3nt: TGTGCCAGTAGTCTTAGCCACAACCAAGAGACCCAGTACTTC

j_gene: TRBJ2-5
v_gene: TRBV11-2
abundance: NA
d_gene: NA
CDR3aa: CASSRGREVTQETQYF
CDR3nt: TGTGCCAGCAGCAGGGGAAGAGAGGTAACGCAAGAGACCCAGTACTTC

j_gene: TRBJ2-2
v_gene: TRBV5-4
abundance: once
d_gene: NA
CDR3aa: CASSLARAGEGAGELFF
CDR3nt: TGTGCCAGCAGCTTGGCCAGGGCGGGAGAGGGGGCCGGGGAGCTGTTTTTT

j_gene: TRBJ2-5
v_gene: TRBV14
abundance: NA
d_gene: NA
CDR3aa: CASSQVGGFQTQYF
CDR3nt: TGTGCCAGCAGCCAAGTAGGCGGTTTCCAGACCCAGTACTTC

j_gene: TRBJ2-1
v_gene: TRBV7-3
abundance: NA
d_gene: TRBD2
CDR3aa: CASSSASGLSNEQFF
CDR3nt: TGTGCCAGCAGCTCCGCTAGCGGCCTTTCCAATGAGCAGTTCTTC

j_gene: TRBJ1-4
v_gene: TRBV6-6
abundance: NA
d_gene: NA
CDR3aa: CATQLIPEEKLFF
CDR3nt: TGTGCCACCCAACTGATTCCGGAGGAAAAACTGTTTTTT